The subject of this entry is one T cell receptor beta chain. The antigen it binds to is not known. Per-base quality was not reported, and no clone a single base away is much larger than it. This sample is part of a study of blood T cell repertoires in COVID-19 (TCRdb year 2020). Broadly, across the study: Collaborator samples came from the United States, Italy and Spain and covered acute and convalescent phases of COVID-19. The repertoires were released in a freely available public database meant as a resource for research on the immune response to SARS-CoV-2. HLA class I and class II types, where available, came from metadata supplied by the sample provider rather than from assay-based typing. Subjects who had been exposed to COVID-19, were actively infected with it, or had recovered from it provided the deeply sampled blood TCRbeta repertoires that made up the dataset. The material from the prospective study consisted of cDNA or gDNA derived from T cells, B-cell-depleted T cells, or PBMCs. The samples were drawn from two sources: the first 160 participants of the ongoing ImmuneRACE study, and 1,000 to 1,500 subjects contributed by 6 global collaborators. Sample metadata almost always included a de-identified subject ID, COVID-19 status, age in years and sex.

Findings and caveats that apply to the study as a whole: The quantity of clinical and demographic metadata differed by source and by participant and was supplied without curation.

Collaborating institutions collected whole blood in K2EDTA tubes following their own protocols. For TCRbeta analysis, collaborators shipped samples in one of three forms: frozen whole blood, isolated PBMCs, or DNA extracted from either of those sample types. TCRbeta CDR3 regions were amplified from genomic DNA using the immunoSEQ Assay, a bias-controlled multiplex PCR. On the authors' methods: The number of nucleated cells in each sample was estimated from the amplification of reference gene primers within the assay. Sequence reads were collapsed and filtered to measure the absolute abundance of every unique TCRbeta CDR3 rearrangement. For each sample, productive Simpson clonality was calculated by taking the square root of Simpson's diversity index across productive rearrangements. Sourced from immuneACCESS, this table was stored by TCRdb with only in-frame sequences that have V and J called. A share of the clones is absent; for the studies checked, an unresolved V gene accounts for under half, and the remainder has no known explanation. For V, J and clone size, that table is used; D and trimming come from the DNA. In all, the sample holds approximately 31,000 clones, and about 90% of those were seen once. The ten largest clonotypes hold 9.9% of the sample.

The germline ends are 18 bases apart after V is trimmed by 10 bases and J by 1 base. Counted from cysteine to phenylalanine, this CDR3 has 15 amino acids. Of the read, only the CDR3 DNA is kept; its 45 bases are in frame from base 1. Via the germline V gene (reference sequence), CDR1 is SGHAT and CDR2 FQDESV. This clonotype was sampled from a human donor with active COVID-19. The donor label of this sample is uncertain. The chain joins TRBV11-1 to TRBJ2-3; a tentative D call is TRBD2 (5 bases match). The sequencing sample was made of peripheral blood. CDR3 protein: CATREGVRGTDTQYF. The bases read TGTGCCACCCGGGAAGGAGTAAGGGGCACAGATACGCAGTATTTT.